Sequencing of this T cell receptor beta chain was carried out in a study of CD8 T cells in Susac syndrome. The healthy controls were matched to patients by age and sex. The authors reverse transcribed roughly 0.5 to 1 ug RNA with random hexamers. Amplification of TCR beta CDR3 across 54 Vbeta and 13 Jbeta was performed with immunoSEQ multiplex PCR. MiXCR, applied by TCRdb to the immunoSEQ multiplex PCR reads, yields one record per CDR3 protein. This sample has about 140,000 distinct CDR3 sequences, with 94% found just once. Germline V gene sequence: CDR1 LNHNV, CDR2 YYDKDF (reference sequence). Trimming shortened V by 1 base and J by 8 bases, and 8 bases separated the two germline ends. CDR3 size: 12 residues.

The sequence came from a human donor in good health. This sequence joins TRBV15 and TRBJ1-2; D gene uncertain. The specimen sequenced was CD4+ T cells from PBMCs. CDR3 sequence reads: CATSRGVFGYTF. DNA of the CDR3: TGTGCCACCAGCAGAGGGGTATTCGGCTACACCTTC.